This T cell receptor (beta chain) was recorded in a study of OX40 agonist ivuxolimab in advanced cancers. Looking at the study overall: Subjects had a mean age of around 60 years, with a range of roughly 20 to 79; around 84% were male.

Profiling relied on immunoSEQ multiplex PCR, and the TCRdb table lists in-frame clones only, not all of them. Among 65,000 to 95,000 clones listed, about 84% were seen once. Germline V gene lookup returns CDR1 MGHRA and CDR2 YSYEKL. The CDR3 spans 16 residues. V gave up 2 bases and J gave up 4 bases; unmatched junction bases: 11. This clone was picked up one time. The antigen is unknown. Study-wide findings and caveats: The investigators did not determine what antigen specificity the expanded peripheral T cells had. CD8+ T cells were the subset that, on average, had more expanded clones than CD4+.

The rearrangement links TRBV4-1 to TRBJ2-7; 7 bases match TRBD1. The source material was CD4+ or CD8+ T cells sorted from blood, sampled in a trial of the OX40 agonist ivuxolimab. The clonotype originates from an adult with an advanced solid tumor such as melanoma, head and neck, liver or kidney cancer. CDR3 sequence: CASSQISRQGHYEQYF. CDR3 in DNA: TGCGCCAGCAGCCAAATCTCAAGACAGGGACATTACGAGCAGTACTTC.